These 22 T cell receptor beta chains were all obtained from the same sample, sequenced in a study of blood T cell repertoires in COVID-19. Repertoires were generated with immunoSEQ multiplex PCR, while TCRdb's copy carries only in-frame clones and drops some. Of more than 95,000 clones listed, 70% to 75% were seen once; the top ten hold around 5.2%. Sequenced material: peripheral blood. The source is a man aged 60-69 years with acute or convalescent COVID-19.

The J gene is TRBJ1-5, the V gene TRBV19, with D possibly matching TRBD1 (5 bases). The V gene's germline CDR1 is LNHDA and CDR2 SQIVND (reference sequence). This CDR3 spans 16 amino acids. Trimming removed 4 bases from V and 1 base from J, with 14 bases in between. CDR3 sequence reads: CASSTKRGESNQPQHF. CDR3 in DNA: TGTGCCAGTAGTACTAAACGGGGGGAAAGCAATCAGCCCCAGCATTTT.

This clone was counted between two and nine times. The chain employs TRBV30 and TRBJ1-1; a possible D gene is TRBD1 (6 bases). The germline CDR1 and CDR2 sequences are GTSNPN and SVGIG (reference sequence). CDR3 length equals 15 residues. V lost 0 bases to trimming and J lost 1 base, with 12 bases between them. This chain's CDR3 is CAWSVQGHTNTEAFF. CDR3 sequence (DNA): TGTGCCTGGAGTGTACAGGGACACACGAACACTGAAGCTTTCTTT.

This clone has only a few counts. This chain links TRBV15 with TRBJ1-2; 7 bases match TRBD1. The CDR3 runs to 13 residues. Per germline, CDR1 LNHNV and CDR2 YYDKDF (reference sequence). The V and J ends lost 3 bases and 3 bases, in that order; junction bases with no gene match: 1. Written as DNA, the CDR3 is TGTGCCACCAGCAGGGGGACAGACTATGGCTACACCTTC. This translates into CATSRGTDYGYTF.

In this sample, this clone turned up a few times. This rearrangement joins TRBV4-2 to TRBJ2-3, with TRBD1 matching 9 bases. The trim removed 6 bases at V and 2 bases at J, leaving 12 bases unmatched. The CDR3 loop spans 17 amino acids. Germline V gene data show CDR1 as LGHNA and CDR2 as YNFKEQ. The CDR3 sequence: CASRSTIRDRDTDTQYF. CDR3 DNA: TGTGCCAGCAGATCCACTATCCGGGACAGGGACACAGATACGCAGTATTTT.

V usage is TRBV7-3 and J usage is TRBJ1-1, with D possibly matching TRBD1 (5 bases). Germline V gene sequence: CDR1 SGHTA, CDR2 FQGTGA. This CDR3 is 15 amino acids long. Trimming took 1 base from V and 0 from J, leaving 9 bases between them. CDR3 nucleotide sequence: TGTGCCAGCAGCTTAAGTTGGGGCATGAACACTGAAGCTTTCTTT. Its protein product is CASSLSWGMNTEAFF. The whole variable domain, remainder taken from reference TRBV7-3 and TRBJ1-1, is GAGVSQTPSNKVTEKGKYVELRCDPISGHTALYWYRQSLGQGPEFLIYFQGTGAADDSGLPNDRFFAVRPEGSVSTLKIQRTERGDSAVYLCASSLSWGMNTEAFFGQGTRLTVV.

In nucleotides, the CDR3 is TGTGCCAGCGGGAACGGGTTAGGGCGCGGGGATGAGCAGTTCTTC. The encoded protein is CASGNGLGRGDEQFF. J is TRBJ2-1 and V is TRBV7-9; D is perhaps TRBD2 (6 bases). The germline CDR1 and CDR2 sequences are SEHNR and FQNEAQ (reference sequence). The CDR3 contains 15 residues. Trimming removed 8 bases from V and 8 bases from J, with 22 bases in between.

The chain uses TRBV27 and TRBJ2-5; a weak D match, TRBD2 (5 bases). The length of the CDR3 is 14 residues. Per germline, CDR1 MNHEY and CDR2 SMNVEV (reference sequence). The V gene lost 3 bases and the J gene lost 5 bases, with 13 bases spanning the gap. In nucleotides, the CDR3 is TGTGCCAGCAGTTTGAACGGACTGGGGGAGACCCAGTACTTC. It encodes CASSLNGLGETQYF.

V is TRBV15 and J is TRBJ2-1; 11 nucleotides align to TRBD1. With V trimmed by 2 bases and J by 5 bases, 11 bases remained unmatched. The CDR3 has 18 residues. Germline V lookup: CDR1 LNHNV, CDR2 YYDKDF (reference sequence). CDR3 region: CATSRPWTGGVPNNEQFF. The CDR3 nucleotides read TGTGCCACCAGCAGACCCTGGACAGGGGGCGTTCCAAACAATGAGCAGTTCTTC.

This clone was picked up a small number of times. V gene TRBV6-5 combines with J gene TRBJ1-1, with a possible D match to TRBD1 (5 bases). From germline, CDR1 is MNHEY and CDR2 SVGAGI. Trimming left V 6 bases short and J 6 bases short, with 11 bases between. This CDR3 comprises 12 residues. CDR3 residues: CASSSGRSEAFF. The CDR3 region has the DNA TGTGCCAGCAGCTCAGGGAGGTCTGAAGCTTTCTTT.

The chain is built from TRBV11-2 and TRBJ2-7; 9 bases align to TRBD1. The J segment lost 0 bases and the V segment lost 1 base, leaving 4 bases of the junction unmatched. CDR1 SGHAT and CDR2 FQNNGV come from the germline V gene. The CDR3 totals 16 residues. The CDR3 here is CASSLVGQGSSYEQYF. CDR3 DNA sequence: TGTGCCAGCAGCTTAGTGGGACAGGGAAGCTCCTACGAGCAGTACTTC.

The V and J genes are TRBV6-5 and TRBJ1-1; D remains unclear. Germline V lookup: CDR1 MNHEY, CDR2 SVGAGI. The germline V and J ends were trimmed by 2 bases and 7 bases, with 8 bases remaining between them. The CDR3 extends over 12 amino acids. The CDR3 here is CASSYRGNEAFF. CDR3 in DNA: TGTGCCAGCAGTTACCGAGGGAATGAAGCTTTCTTT.

The chain employs TRBV5-1 and TRBJ1-1; possibly TRBD1 for D (5 bases). Germline V CDR1 and CDR2: SGHRS, YFSETQ. The V and J ends lost 0 bases and 1 base respectively, with 19 bases between them. The CDR3 spans 18 residues. The CDR3 DNA follows: TGCGCCAGCAGCTTGGAACCGTCAGGGTGGTTCTGGAACACTGAAGCTTTCTTT. Translation gives CASSLEPSGWFWNTEAFF.

The chain combines TRBV25-1 with TRBJ2-2; 9 nucleotides agree with TRBD1. V shed 1 base, J shed 4 bases, and the junction held 7 bases outside the gene matches. The CDR3 runs 17 residues. Germline assignment: CDR1 MGHDK and CDR2 SYGVNS. The CDR3 spells CASSELGTGKTTGELFF. The CDR3 DNA sequence: TGTGCCAGCAGTGAATTGGGGACAGGGAAGACCACCGGGGAGCTGTTTTTT.

The chain is built from TRBV30 and TRBJ1-1, with TRBD1 matching 9 bases. This CDR3 spans 16 amino acids. Germline trimming cut 4 bases from V and 0 bases from J; bases unmatched to any gene: 9. Germline CDR1 is GTSNPN and CDR2 is SVGIG (reference sequence). CDR3 in amino acids: CAWTDAGTGMNTEAFF. CDR3 sequence (DNA): TGTGCCTGGACTGACGCAGGGACAGGGATGAACACTGAAGCTTTCTTT. Drawing the rest from reference TRBV30 and TRBJ1-1, the complete variable domain is SQTIHQWPATLVQPVGSPLSLECTVEGTSNPNLYWYRQAAGRGLQLLFYSVGIGQISSEVPQNLSASRPQDRQFILSSKKLLLSDSGFYLCAWTDAGTGMNTEAFFGQGTRLTVV.

The chain couples TRBV18 to TRBJ2-1, with 8 bases aligning to TRBD2. The CDR3 extends over 16 amino acids. Germline CDR1 KGHSH, CDR2 LQKENI. V shed 3 bases, J shed 3 bases, and the junction held 7 bases outside the gene matches. This CDR3 reads CASSPPGTRDYNEQFF. The CDR3 DNA reads TGTGCCAGCTCACCCCCCGGGACTAGAGACTACAATGAGCAGTTCTTC.

In DNA form, the CDR3 reads TGTGCCAGCAGCTCGGACAGGGGGAGAAGCGGCTACACCTTC. This sequence encodes CASSSDRGRSGYTF. The chain combines TRBV7-3 with TRBJ1-2; 10 bases are a match to TRBD1. The CDR3 sequence is 14 residues long. Germline CDR1 and CDR2: SGHTA and FQGTGA. V shed 4 bases, J shed 8 bases, and the junction held 7 bases outside the gene matches.

The chain uses TRBV11-2 and TRBJ1-4; possibly TRBD1 for D (5 bases). Trimming stripped 2 bases from V and 8 bases from J, with 9 bases between. Per the germline V gene, CDR1 is SGHAT and CDR2 is FQNNGV. This CDR3 has 13 amino acids. CDR3 protein: CASSLRKGEKLFF. CDR3 coding DNA: TGTGCCAGCAGCTTAAGGAAGGGGGAAAAACTGTTTTTT.

The chain couples TRBV7-6 to TRBJ2-1; 9 positions match TRBD2. Germline CDR1 is SGHVS and CDR2 is FNYEAQ. J lost 7 bases, V lost 2 bases, and 12 bases had no gene match. The CDR3 loop spans 17 amino acids. CDR3 DNA sequence: TGTGCCAGCAGCTTACCCGCGGGACTAGCTGCGGTAAATGAGCAGTTCTTC. Amino acid sequence: CASSLPAGLAAVNEQFF.

The chain employs TRBV6-5 and TRBJ1-3; 11 nucleotides line up with TRBD1. V lost 6 bases to trimming and J lost 10 bases; unmatched junction nucleotides: 8. The germline CDR1 and CDR2 sequences are MNHEY and SVGAGI. This CDR3 region has 14 residues. The DNA for the CDR3 is TGTGCCAGCAGCTTCCGGGACAGGGGGTCTACCATATATTTT. Amino acids: CASSFRDRGSTIYF.

The rearrangement links TRBV18 to TRBJ1-2, with D unclear. CDR1 is KGHSH and CDR2 is LQKENI in the germline V gene. V gave up 3 bases and J gave up 2 bases, with 7 bases separating them. The CDR3 is made up of 13 amino acids. Here the CDR3 reads CASSPDKNYGYTF. CDR3 DNA: TGTGCCAGCTCACCTGACAAAAACTATGGCTACACCTTC.

This chain connects TRBV7-8 to TRBJ1-6, with 7 bases aligning to TRBD1. Trimming removed 4 bases from V and 7 bases from J; junction bases left unmatched: 16. The CDR3 has 18 amino acids. Germline CDR1 reads SGHVS; CDR2 reads FQNEAQ. CDR3 sequence reads: CASSSVSQGLRVNSPLHF. The CDR3 DNA reads TGTGCCAGCAGCTCCGTTTCACAGGGGTTGAGAGTCAATTCACCCCTCCACTTT.

This clone was found a few times. The rearrangement joins TRBV9 to TRBJ1-3; 7 positions agree with TRBD1. Germline V gives CDR1 SGDLS, CDR2 YYNGEE. Unmatched junction bases numbered 9, after V lost 3 bases and J lost 0 bases. The CDR3 covers 17 residues. The CDR3 here is CASSAGMTGSSGNTIYF. CDR3 sequence (DNA): TGTGCCAGCAGCGCCGGGATGACAGGGAGCTCTGGAAACACCATATATTTT.